The rows below give T cell receptor beta chains drawn from one sample of a study of CD4+ T cells in melanoma. Method: immunoSEQ multiplex PCR; TCRdb's copy keeps in-frame clones and lacks some. The data contain some 16,000 clones, less than 85% of them singletons. The sequenced sample consisted of cells from a culture (not recorded whether cultured in vitro). The receptors come from a human donor with melanoma. Both conserved end residues are trimmed from each CDR3. Expanded clones are given a class, and other clones once, few, many or no size at all.

V	J	length	size	CDR3
TRBV6-6	TRBJ2-3	13	.	ASSYLSGARNTQY
TRBV6-5	TRBJ1-2	12	.	ASSPGGGSNGYT
TRBV7-9	TRBJ1-3	15	.	ASSLGPSGGSGNTIY
TRBV7-8	TRBJ2-5	15	once	ASSPNRRGLRQETQY
TRBV9	TRBJ2-1	13	.	ASSVDGDSYNEQF
TRBV6-1	TRBJ1-3	17	.	ASSEGLGEGVPSGNTIY
TRBV7-3	TRBJ2-7	11	.	ASSLTPGDEQY
TRBV7-8	TRBJ1-2	14	few	ASSLRDRGSSYGYT
TRBV7-2	TRBJ2-3	13	.	ASSRSRGVGDTQY
TRBV7-6	TRBJ2-2	12	.	ASSLLSTTGELF
TRBV30	TRBJ1-1	11	.	AWSQQGYTEAF
TRBV5-5	TRBJ1-1	12	.	ASSPDRGWREAF
TRBV29-1	TRBJ1-2	11	.	SVYGTDLYGYT
TRBV6-6	TRBJ1-2	13	few	ASTNTAAEQYGYT
TRBV10-1	TRBJ1-1	10	.	ASSAGTGKAF
TRBV6-6	TRBJ2-3	11	.	ASGTGSTDTQY
TRBV4-1	TRBJ2-3	12	.	ASSQEGSTDTQY
TRBV7-9	TRBJ1-6	13	few	ASSLAAGGHSPLH
TRBV5-4	TRBJ2-5	12	.	ASSLELAGAAQY
TRBV6-5	TRBJ1-2	10	.	ASSARWGGYT
TRBV2	TRBJ1-1	10	few	ASKRLNTEAF
TRBV11-2	TRBJ1-6	14	.	ASSFFLQSGNSPLH
TRBV11-1	TRBJ2-7	11	few	ASRKDRNYEQY
TRBV19	TRBJ2-6	15	once	ASRNRGSGPGANVLT
TRBV5-1	TRBJ2-2	9	.	ASSSRGELF
TRBV5-6	TRBJ1-2	14	.	ASSFSSVASVYGYT
TRBV19	TRBJ2-5	11	.	ASSIHRGETQY
TRBV5-1	TRBJ2-2	14	.	ASSLAYQGGLGELF
TRBV4-2	TRBJ2-3	11	.	ASRLGSTDTQY